These 4 T cell receptor beta chains share one sample of origin, sequenced in a study of shared clonotypes between healthy human individuals. Libraries were prepared by immunoSEQ multiplex PCR; TCRdb keeps only in-frame clonotypes and omits some of them. The data hold over 1.4 million clones, with approximately 97% observed a single time. Sequenced: naive CD4+ T cells sorted from blood. Sample subset: CD45RA+ positively selected. The receptors shown here come from a man aged 25-40 years in good health.

The rearrangement uses TRBV18 and TRBJ2-4; D possibly corresponds to TRBD2 (5 bases). The CDR3 totals 13 residues. V was clipped by 6 bases and J by 9 bases, with 15 bases between them. Germline lookup yields CDR1 KGHSH and CDR2 LQKENI. The CDR3 region has the DNA TGTGCCAGCTCTAAAAAAGAGGGCCCCATTCAGTACTTC. Translation gives CASSKKEGPIQYF. Full variable domain (remainder filled in from reference TRBV18 and TRBJ2-4): NAGVMQNPRHLVRRRGQEARLRCSPMKGHSHVYWYRQLPEEGLKFMVYLQKENIIDESGMPKERFSAEFPKEGPSILRIQQVVRGDSAAYFCASSKKEGPIQYFGAGTRLSVL.

J is TRBJ1-2 and V is TRBV9; 9 nucleotides line up with TRBD1. This CDR3 has 13 amino acids. The ends lost 0 bases at V and 7 bases at J; junction bases unmatched: 1. Germline CDR1 reads SGDLS; CDR2 reads YYNGEE. The CDR3 protein is CASSVEGQGGYTF. The CDR3 DNA reads as TGTGCCAGCAGCGTAGAGGGACAGGGTGGCTACACCTTC.

This chain uses TRBV6-1 with TRBJ2-2; maybe TRBD1 (6 bases). Trimming stripped 5 bases from V and 0 bases from J, with 19 bases between. CDR1 and CDR2 (germline): MNHNS, SASEGT. This CDR3 region has 18 residues. In nucleotides, the CDR3 is TGTGCCAGCAGTCAAGAGACAGGTGGTCGGGCGAACACCGGGGAGCTGTTTTTT. Protein product: CASSQETGGRANTGELFF.

The chain employs TRBV9 and TRBJ2-1, with D unclear. Germline CDR1 reads SGDLS; CDR2 reads YYNGEE. The length of the CDR3 is 15 residues. V was pared by 4 bases and J by 0 bases, with 11 bases between. The CDR3 region has the DNA TGTGCCAGCAGCCCAGTAATGGCCTCCTACAATGAGCAGTTCTTC. Translated: CASSPVMASYNEQFF.